The 29 T cell receptor beta chains presented below share a single source sample, sequenced in a study of graft-versus-host responses after intestinal transplantation. Sequencing used immunoSEQ multiplex PCR; TCRdb keeps in-frame clones, though not all of them. The top ten clones hold 0.7% to 0.85% of a sample with roughly 28,000 clones, more than 85% of them seen once. The sequencing used PBMCs, collected about 70 days after intestinal transplant. The receptors derive from a human patient who received an intestinal transplant, so some T cells may come from the graft donor.

The chain links TRBV7-2 to TRBJ2-2; D call uncertain. Germline V gene data show CDR1 as SGHTA and CDR2 as FQGNSA. Trimming pared 2 bases from V and 6 bases from J, leaving 10 bases between. CDR3 length equals 14 residues. The DNA for the CDR3 is TGTGCCAGCAGCTTATTATTTGGTTCCGGGGAGCTGTTTTTT. The encoded protein is CASSLLFGSGELFF. The full variable domain, in which reference TRBV7-2 and TRBJ2-2 provide the parts outside the CDR3, is GAGVSQSPSNKVTEKGKDVELRCDPISGHTALYWYRQSLGQGLEFLIYFQGNSAPDKSGLPSDRFSAERTGGSVSTLTIQRTQQEDSAVYLCASSLLFGSGELFFGEGSRLTVL.

V usage is TRBV5-1 and J usage is TRBJ2-1; tentatively, D is TRBD2 (7 bases). Germline CDR1 SGHRS, CDR2 YFSETQ. The V gene lost 7 bases and the J gene lost 5 bases, with 19 bases spanning the gap. The length of the CDR3 is 15 residues. The CDR3 nucleotides are TGCGCCAGCCTAGTCCTGGCGGGGGCCGACAATGAGCAGTTCTTC. This translates into CASLVLAGADNEQFF.

This CDR3 is CASSPQAGGPGDTQYF. The DNA for the CDR3 is TGTGCCAGCAGCCCCCAGGCGGGGGGGCCGGGAGATACGCAGTATTTT. V is TRBV5-8 and J is TRBJ2-3, with TRBD2 matching 9 bases. There are 16 residues in the CDR3. From germline, CDR1 is SGHTS and CDR2 YDEGEE. The J segment lost 5 bases and the V segment lost 4 bases, leaving 11 bases of the junction unmatched.

The chain has TRBV11-2 and TRBJ2-7; D is uncertain. The V end was cut by 3 bases, the J end by 6 bases, with 15 bases between. The CDR3 contains 14 residues. The germline CDR1 and CDR2 sequences are SGHAT and FQNNGV. The CDR3 DNA follows: TGTGCCAGCAGCTTTTCACCGGGTCTGGGCGAGCAGTACTTC. This codes for CASSFSPGLGEQYF.

With respect to this clone: The DNA is omitted, as the CDR3 cannot be located on it reliably, and the CDR3 follows TCRdb's listing. The chain uses TRBV6-1 and TRBJ2-7; the table's D call, TRBD2, has no DNA check behind it. From its first to its last residue, the CDR3 has 15 amino acids. Germline-derived CDR1 and CDR2 are MNHNS and SASEGT. Here the CDR3 reads CASSSSTSDSYEQYF.

This clone was seen only a few times. The chain joins TRBV5-6 to TRBJ2-7; TRBD2 agrees at 7 bases. The J segment lost 2 bases and the V segment lost 0 bases, leaving 5 bases of the junction unmatched. Germline values: CDR1 SGHDT, CDR2 YYEEEE. This CDR3 is 15 amino acids long. CDR3 loop: CASSLVGGRTYEQYF. The CDR3, as DNA: TGTGCCAGCAGCTTGGTGGGGGGGAGGACCTACGAGCAGTACTTC.

The chain couples TRBV27 to TRBJ1-6; D perhaps matches TRBD1 (6 bases). The CDR3 length is 17 residues. Germline CDR1 and CDR2: MNHEY and SMNVEV (reference sequence). Trimming took 6 bases from V and 3 from J, leaving 18 bases between them. The CDR3 reads CASSSPGRGIYNSPLHF. The CDR3 DNA sequence: TGTGCCAGCAGCTCACCCGGCAGGGGAATCTATAATTCACCCCTCCACTTT.

J is TRBJ2-1 and V is TRBV4-2; D may be TRBD2 (6 bases). In germline, CDR1 is LGHNA, CDR2 YNFKEQ. CDR3 length: 16 residues. V was shortened by 1 base and J by 4 bases, with 14 bases between the two germline ends. CDR3: CASSQGNQRAYNEQFF. The DNA for the CDR3 is TGTGCCAGCAGCCAAGGCAACCAGCGGGCGTACAATGAGCAGTTCTTC.

The chain recombines TRBV4-1 with TRBJ1-1; D remains unclear. The CDR3 spans 11 residues. The V end was cut by 3 bases, the J end by 7 bases, with 6 bases between. The V gene's germline CDR1 is MGHRA and CDR2 YSYEKL. The DNA of the CDR3 is TGCGCCAGCAGCCAGGGCGGTGAAGCTTTCTTT. Protein sequence: CASSQGGEAFF.

J is TRBJ1-2 and V is TRBV28; no reliable D call. The CDR3 runs to 12 residues. V dropped 5 bases and J dropped 5 bases, with 9 bases sitting between them. Germline V gene lookup returns CDR1 MDHEN and CDR2 SYDVKM. Written as DNA, the CDR3 is TGTGCCAGCAGTCTCCTCGGGTATGGCTACACCTTC. Translation: CASSLLGYGYTF.

This chain links TRBV9 with TRBJ2-7, with D possibly matching TRBD1 (5 bases). This CDR3 comprises 14 residues. Looked up from germline, CDR1 is SGDLS and CDR2 is YYNGEE. V lost 0 bases, J lost 4 bases, and 11 bases lay in between. In DNA form, the CDR3 reads TGTGCCAGCAGCGTAGCCCGACAGTCATACGAGCAGTACTTC. It encodes CASSVARQSYEQYF.

This chain uses TRBV29-1 with TRBJ2-4; 7 bases match TRBD1. The CDR3 extends over 14 amino acids. The V and J ends lost 5 bases and 6 bases, in that order; junction bases with no gene match: 10. The germline V gene encodes CDR1 SQVTM and CDR2 ANQGSEA. CDR3 amino acids: CSVTGTEDLNIQYF. CDR3 nucleotides: TGCAGCGTTACCGGGACAGAAGACCTAAACATTCAGTACTTC.

The V gene is TRBV27, the J gene TRBJ2-7; 9 bases fit TRBD2. The junction had 5 bases not matched to a gene; V was cut back by 9 bases and J by 2 bases. This CDR3 spans 13 amino acids. Germline CDR1 MNHEY, CDR2 SMNVEV (reference sequence). The CDR3 bases are TGTGCCAGTGGGCTAGCGGGAACCTACGAGCAGTACTTC. Residues: CASGLAGTYEQYF.

V is TRBV12-1 and J is TRBJ2-7; the table's D gene call, TRBD2, was not cross checked with the DNA. TRBV12-1 is a recognized pseudogene. The CDR3 extends over 17 amino acids. CDR3 DNA sequence: TGTGCCAGCACCTTTACTGGGCGGGAGGGTCGTACCTACGAGCAGTACTTC. This translates into CASTFTGREGRTYEQYF.

The chain couples TRBV4-1 to TRBJ1-4; D call uncertain. The V and J ends lost 3 bases and 8 bases respectively, with 19 bases between them. Germline lookup yields CDR1 MGHRA and CDR2 YSYEKL. The CDR3 contains 16 residues. The CDR3 spells CASSHLGHPMEEKLFF. CDR3 DNA: TGCGCCAGCAGCCACCTCGGGCACCCCATGGAGGAAAAACTGTTTTTT.

The chain combines TRBV7-9 with TRBJ2-1; 15 bases agree with TRBD2. This CDR3 is built from 16 residues. Unmatched junction bases numbered 3, after V lost 5 bases and J lost 4 bases. Germline CDR1 SEHNR, CDR2 FQNEAQ (reference sequence). The CDR3 loop reads CASSRTSGRDYNEQFF. In nucleotides, the CDR3 is TGTGCCAGCAGCCGGACTAGCGGGAGGGATTACAATGAGCAGTTCTTC.

This clone was counted between two and nine times. The genes are TRBV4-2 and TRBJ2-2; 7 bases match TRBD2. CDR3 length equals 17 residues. Germline V gene sequence: CDR1 LGHNA, CDR2 YNFKEQ. The V gene end was trimmed by 0 bases and the J gene end by 7 bases; junction bases not matched to a gene: 11. Here the CDR3 DNA reads TGTGCCAGCAGCCAAGATCGGGTTAGCGGGTGGATCGGGGAGCTGTTTTTT. Translation gives CASSQDRVSGWIGELFF.

This chain joins TRBV19 and TRBJ2-1; D is possibly TRBD2 (5 bases). This CDR3 has 12 amino acids. Deletions cut 3 bases from V and 9 bases from J, with 9 bases between. Germline V gene lookup returns CDR1 LNHDA and CDR2 SQIVND (reference sequence). The CDR3 region is CASSIRSGEQFF. The CDR3, as DNA: TGTGCCAGTAGTATCCGGAGCGGTGAGCAGTTCTTC.

The chain uses TRBV4-1 and TRBJ2-7; 7 nucleotides agree with TRBD1. V shed 4 bases, J shed 3 bases, and the junction held 9 bases outside the gene matches. CDR1 is MGHRA and CDR2 is YSYEKL in the germline V gene. The CDR3 totals 15 residues. DNA of the CDR3: TGCGCCAGCAGCCTCGGACAGGAAGGCATCTACGAGCAGTACTTC. It codes for CASSLGQEGIYEQYF.

The chain uses TRBV4-1 and TRBJ2-5, with a tentative D call TRBD2 (6 bases). Judging by the DNA end, TRBJ2-7 fits better; the J call may be wrong. This CDR3 spans 18 amino acids. The germline gives CDR1 MGHRA, CDR2 YSYEKL. For the CDR3, the DNA is TGCGCCAGCAGCCAGTCCAGGTGGGGGGACCTCGTACCCTACGAGCAGTACTTC. Protein: CASSQSRWGDLVPYEQYF.

The rearrangement joins TRBV6-5 to TRBJ2-7; D is possibly TRBD2 (6 bases). The ends were cut back, 7 bases at V and 5 bases at J, with 15 bases in the middle. This CDR3 is built from 13 residues. CDR1 MNHEY and CDR2 SVGAGI come from the germline V gene. This CDR3 reads CASNGAGRDEQYF. CDR3 nucleotide sequence: TGTGCCAGCAATGGCGCGGGGCGGGACGAGCAGTACTTC.

This chain joins TRBV6-5 and TRBJ1-2; no definite D call. The CDR3 spans 10 residues. From germline, CDR1 is MNHEY and CDR2 SVGAGI. The germline V and J ends were trimmed by 7 bases and 4 bases, with 4 bases remaining between them. The CDR3 here is CASMGYGYTF. DNA of the CDR3: TGTGCCAGCATGGGCTATGGCTACACCTTC.

V is TRBV7-9 and J is TRBJ2-7, with 10 bases fitting TRBD2. J lost 1 base, V lost 4 bases, and 7 bases had no gene match. Per germline, CDR1 SEHNR and CDR2 FQNEAQ (reference sequence). The CDR3 spans 16 residues. Written as DNA, the CDR3 is TGTGCCAGCAGCTCCACCAGACTAGCGGGTTCCTACGAGCAGTACTTC. As protein: CASSSTRLAGSYEQYF.

V gene TRBV4-1 combines with J gene TRBJ2-1; 8 nucleotides match TRBD1. J was trimmed by 2 bases and V by 0 bases; bases with no gene match: 3. The CDR3 length is 16 residues. Germline V gives CDR1 MGHRA, CDR2 YSYEKL. Here the CDR3 reads CASSQDRGLTYNEQFF. The DNA for the CDR3 is TGCGCCAGCAGCCAAGACAGGGGGCTTACCTACAATGAGCAGTTCTTC.

The count of this clone is one. The gene calls are TRBV2 and TRBJ1-1; the D gene is possibly TRBD1 (6 bases). V was shortened by 6 bases and J by 1 base, with 21 bases between the two germline ends. Germline loops: CDR1 SNHLY, CDR2 FYNNEI. The CDR3 covers 17 residues. CDR3 sequence (DNA): TGTGCCAGCAGCCCACAGACAGGAGGTCGCGGGAACACTGAAGCTTTCTTT. The encoded protein is CASSPQTGGRGNTEAFF.

The chain is built from TRBV7-2 and TRBJ2-7; no reliable D call. The CDR3 is made up of 11 amino acids. Deletions cut 3 bases from V and 2 bases from J, with 2 bases between. Looked up from germline, CDR1 is SGHTA and CDR2 is FQGNSA. In nucleotides, the CDR3 is TGTGCCAGCAGCTTTACCTACGAGCAGTACTTC. Its protein is CASSFTYEQYF.

Here the CDR3 DNA reads TGTGCCAGCAGCCCGGGGTCAGGGGAACGGAGTGAAGCTTTCTTT. Its translation is CASSPGSGERSEAFF. The V and J genes are TRBV11-2 and TRBJ1-1, with D perhaps TRBD1 (6 bases). Germline lookup yields CDR1 SGHAT and CDR2 FQNNGV. The V end lost 5 bases, the J end lost 7 bases, and 20 bases lay between the germline ends. The CDR3 sequence is 15 residues long.

As to this clone: The junction does not match germline at one end; this may be a read error. This chain links TRBV10-3 with TRBJ1-4; TRBD1 might be the D (5 bases). CDR3 size: 13 residues. Germline V gene sequence: CDR1 ENHRY, CDR2 SYGVKD. CDR3 sequence: CAISDRQGEELFF. The CDR3 DNA follows: TGTGCCATCAGTGATCGGCAGGGTGAAGAACTGTTTTTT.

The V and J genes are TRBV27 and TRBJ2-1, with 9 bases that match TRBD2. There are 17 residues in the CDR3. Germline trimming cut 3 bases from V and 7 bases from J; bases unmatched to any gene: 13. Germline V gene data show CDR1 as MNHEY and CDR2 as SMNVEV (reference sequence). The DNA of the CDR3 is TGTGCCAGCAGTTTTTCCGAGCGGGAGGTAGGGATGAATGAGCAGTTCTTC. Translation gives CASSFSEREVGMNEQFF.